This T cell receptor beta chain was retrieved from a study of blood T cell repertoires in COVID-19. About the research overall: T cells, B-cell-depleted T cells, or PBMCs supplied cDNA or gDNA.

In Seattle, patients joined the study during active infection and were tracked longitudinally. Authors' methods: Amplification from reference gene primers served as the basis for estimated nucleated cell counts. Sequenced by immunoSEQ multiplex PCR; TCRdb stores in-frame clones only, minus some. V and J calls and clone size follow that table, whereas D and trimming were derived from the DNA. The repertoire holds 70,000 or so clones, with 65% to 85% as singletons. CDR3 size: 17 residues. The junction had 10 bases not matched to a gene; V was cut back by 1 base and J by 10 bases. Germline V gene lookup returns CDR1 LGHDT and CDR2 YNNKEL (reference sequence).

Sequences were obtained from peripheral blood. The receptor's source is a man aged 55 to 70 with COVID-19, enrolled during active disease. The rearrangement uses TRBV3-1 (or the pseudogene TRBV3-2) and TRBJ2-1, with 13 bases fitting TRBD2. CDR3 bases: TGTGCCAGCAGCCAAGGGGTACTAGCGGGAGGGCCTAGGGAGCAGTTCTTC. This encodes CASSQGVLAGGPREQFF.